This is a list of T cell receptor beta chains from one sample in a study of T cells in Graves' hyperthyroidism and ophthalmopathy. TCRdb re-derived calls from the multiplex PCR reads in MiXCR, one entry per CDR3 protein. The table lists roughly 400,000 distinct CDR3 sequences, more than 20% of them singletons. The sequencing sample was made of blood. The receptor set was obtained from a man aged 45 to 65 with Graves' hyperthyroidism. Each CDR3 is given with its conserved first and last residue. A D gene is named only where the DNA matches it firmly. Size is omitted from some rows. Given values are once, few, many or a class for expanded clones.

DNA | CDR3 | V | size | J | D
TGCAGCGTTGAGGGGACAGCGAGAAAAGAGACCCAGTACTTC | CSVEGTARKETQYF | TRBV29-1 | few | TRBJ2-5 | TRBD1
TGTGCCTGGAGTGTGGGAGGGATCACTGAAGCTTTCTTT | CAWSVGGITEAFF | TRBV30 | . | TRBJ1-1 | .
TGTGCCTGGAGTGTAGGACAGGGGGTCGACGAGCAGTACTTC | CAWSVGQGVDEQYF | TRBV30 | . | TRBJ2-7 | TRBD1
TGCGCCAGCAGCTTGGATCAGAGCCATTCACCCCTCCACTTT | CASSLDQSHSPLHF | TRBV5-1 | . | TRBJ1-6 | .
TGTGCCTCTTCGGAAGCGACAGTGCTCCAAGAGACCCAGTACTTC | CASSEATVLQETQYF | TRBV7-9 | many | TRBJ2-5 | .
TGTGCCAGCTCCGACCAAGAAGGGTCTGGCTACACCTTC | CASSDQEGSGYTF | TRBV18 | . | TRBJ1-2 | .
TGCAGTGCTCTAGCGGTCACAGATACGCAGTATTTT | CSALAVTDTQYF | TRBV20-1 | few | TRBJ2-3 | TRBD2
TGTGCCAGCAGAGAGCAGGGGAGTAATGAAAAACTGTTTTTT | CASREQGSNEKLFF | TRBV6-1 | many | TRBJ1-4 | .
TGTGCCAGCAGTACCCAGACAGGCCGGCAGTTCTTC | CASSTQTGRQFF | TRBV6-1 | . | TRBJ2-1 | .
TGTGCCAGCAGCCAAGAGGGGGGCACTGAAGCTTTCTTT | CASSQEGGTEAFF | TRBV3-1 | many | TRBJ1-1 | .
TGTGCCGCGGGGTATGGTGCCACCGGGGAGCTGTTTTTT | CAAGYGATGELFF | TRBV7-9 | . | TRBJ2-2 | .
TGCAGCGTTGAAGATACGACGGACGAGCAGTACTTC | CSVEDTTDEQYF | TRBV29-1 | . | TRBJ2-7 | .
TGTGCCACCAGCAGAGACCGGGACATAGCCTACGAGCAGTACTTC | CATSRDRDIAYEQYF | TRBV15 | . | TRBJ2-7 | .
TGCGCCAGCAGCCAAGTTGAGACGTTCGCGAACACCGGGGAGCTGTTTTTT | CASSQVETFANTGELFF | TRBV4-1 | . | TRBJ2-2 | .
TGTGCCATCAGTGGGGGACAGGGGGACGAGCAGTACTTC | CAISGGQGDEQYF | TRBV10-3 | few | TRBJ2-7 | TRBD1
TGTGCCAGCAGTTCGGGACTTCTAAACACCGGGGAGCTGTTTTTT | CASSSGLLNTGELFF | TRBV11-2 | few | TRBJ2-2 | .
TGTGCCACCAGTGAGCCGAACACCGGGGAGCTGTTTTTT | CATSEPNTGELFF | TRBV24-1 | many | TRBJ2-2 | .
TGTGCCAGCAGCCTCCCCGGACAGAACTACGAGCAGTACTTC | CASSLPGQNYEQYF | TRBV7-3 | . | TRBJ2-7 | .
TGTGCCTGGAGTGTCGGGGGAGCCCAAGAGACCCAGTACTTC | CAWSVGGAQETQYF | TRBV30 | few | TRBJ2-5 | .
TGTGCCAGCAGTGAATTTGGGGGCGCGGCCGGGGAGCTGTTTTTT | CASSEFGGAAGELFF | TRBV6-1 | few | TRBJ2-2 | .
TGCGCCAGCAGCCCAGGGACGGATAACTACGAGCAGTACTTC | CASSPGTDNYEQYF | TRBV5-1 | many | TRBJ2-7 | .
TGCAGTGCCACGACAGGGTCAACAAATGAGCAGTTCTTC | CSATTGSTNEQFF | TRBV20-1 | many | TRBJ2-1 | TRBD1
TGTGCCAGCAGGGCGGGACAGGGGTTTAGGCAGCCCCAGCATTTT | CASRAGQGFRQPQHF | TRBV28 | few | TRBJ1-5 | TRBD1
TGTGCCAGCCGATCCGGGGGGGCGGAAACCGGGGAGCTGTTTTTT | CASRSGGAETGELFF | TRBV6-1 | . | TRBJ2-2 | TRBD2
TGTGCCTGGAGCAACCGAATCGGTGGCTACACCTTC | CAWSNRIGGYTF | TRBV30 | few | TRBJ1-2 | .
TGCAGTGCTAGTTTAGAGGATAGTCGGGCCAGCTCCTACGAGCAGTACTTC | CSASLEDSRASSYEQYF | TRBV20-1 | . | TRBJ2-7 | .
TGTGCCAGCAGCTTAGGCGTAGAAGGCGGTGAGCAGTTCTTC | CASSLGVEGGEQFF | TRBV7-9 | . | TRBJ2-1 | .
TGTGCCAGCAGTGACGGACAGGGTACTGAGACCCAGTACTTC | CASSDGQGTETQYF | TRBV2 | many | TRBJ2-5 | TRBD1
TGTGCCAGCAGCGGAAGGGACAGCTTCGAGCAGTACTTC | CASSGRDSFEQYF | TRBV7-8 | many | TRBJ2-7 | TRBD1
TGTGCCAGCAGCCAAGACCCGGGGCCCTATGGCTACACCTTC | CASSQDPGPYGYTF | TRBV3-1 | few | TRBJ1-2 | .
TGTGCCAGCAGCTTAGGGAGTAGACAAGAGACCCAGTACTTC | CASSLGSRQETQYF | TRBV5-6 | . | TRBJ2-5 | .
TGTGCCAGCAGCTTGGGGGGGGACAGGAATGAGCAGTTCTTC | CASSLGGDRNEQFF | TRBV11-3 | . | TRBJ2-1 | .
TGCGCCAGCGAGTACGGGACAGGGGACTACGAGCAGTACTTC | CASEYGTGDYEQYF | TRBV5-1 | . | TRBJ2-7 | TRBD1
TGTGCCAGCAGCGGGGGGGCTAGCGGCACAGATACGCAGTATTTT | CASSGGASGTDTQYF | TRBV9 | . | TRBJ2-3 | .
TGCGCCAGCAGCTTGGGACCGAGTATGATGAACACTGAAGCTTTCTTT | CASSLGPSMMNTEAFF | TRBV5-1 | many | TRBJ1-1 | .
TGTGCCAGCAGTTACTCAACAGGGTATTCGAATGAGCAGTTCTTC | CASSYSTGYSNEQFF | TRBV6-5 | . | TRBJ2-1 | .
TGCAGTGCGTCAATTCTACCTTGGTCCACAGATACGCAGTATTTT | CSASILPWSTDTQYF | TRBV20-1 | . | TRBJ2-3 | .
TGTGCCAGCAGCTCCCAGGGGCCTGGGGCCAACGTCCTGACTTTC | CASSSQGPGANVLTF | TRBV11-3 | many | TRBJ2-6 | .
TGTGCCAGCAGCCCATACAGGGAGGTGAACACTGAAGCTTTCTTT | CASSPYREVNTEAFF | TRBV28 | many | TRBJ1-1 | .
TGCAGCGTTGACCCAACCGGGACGGAGGATGGCTACACCTTC | CSVDPTGTEDGYTF | TRBV29-1 | . | TRBJ1-2 | .